The TCR beta chain described here comes from a study of shared clonotypes between healthy human individuals. This CDR3 contains 12 residues. The germline V gene has CDR1 SGHRS and CDR2 YFSETQ. V was trimmed by 5 bases and J by 4 bases, leaving 9 bases between them. This clone occurred a few times. Repertoires were generated with immunoSEQ multiplex PCR, while TCRdb's copy carries only in-frame clones and drops some. The sample holds about 1.1 million clones, 60% to 80% seen once. The chain employs TRBV5-1 and TRBJ1-1, with D perhaps matching TRBD1 (5 bases). The TCR sequence derives from a man aged 18 to 29 in good health. Some clones in this sample may be carry-over from other donors' samples. Material: memory CD4+ T cells from PBMCs. Subset of the sample: CD45RA-negative fraction. The CDR3 spells CASSSGGTEAFF. The CDR3 DNA reads TGCGCCAGCAGTTCCGGGGGCACTGAAGCTTTCTTT.